This TCR beta chain was profiled in a study of cytomegalovirus exposure and HLA in healthy donors. Study background: The use of the same platform for the roughly 130 validation repertoires and the 666 first-cohort repertoires was reported by a later analysis.

Germline V gene sequence: CDR1 SNHLY, CDR2 FYNNEI. CDR3 size: 17 residues. J was trimmed by 7 bases and V by 4 bases; bases with no gene match: 12. Sequenced by immunoSEQ multiplex PCR; TCRdb stores in-frame clones only, minus some. The data contain some 140,000 clones, 80% to 90% of them singletons. On this clone: Its target is not known.

Broader study findings: There were a few CMV-associated chains whose specificity for CMV antigens was confirmed in vitro.

Sequenced material: PBMCs. The chain is built from TRBV2 and TRBJ2-1; 11 bases line up with TRBD2. The source of this sequence is a woman aged 18-29 years in good health and CMV-seropositive. CDR3 nucleotide sequence: TGTGCCAGCAGTGTCACTAGCGGGGGCGTACCTTCTAATGAGCAGTTCTTC. Translation gives CASSVTSGGVPSNEQFF. The full variable domain, with the rest looked up from reference TRBV2 and TRBJ2-1, is EPEVTQTPSHQVTQMGQEVILRCVPISNHLYFYWYRQILGQKVEFLVSFYNNEISEKSEIFDDQFSVERPDGSNFTLKIRSTKLEDSAMYFCASSVTSGGVPSNEQFFGPGTRLTVL.